This is a list of T cell receptor beta chains from one sample in a study of blood T cells in healthy people across ages. TCRdb re-called the 5' RACE reads with MiXCR, one entry per CDR3 protein. The table has about 570,000 distinct CDR3 sequences, 25% to 30% seen once. Sequences were obtained from blood. The source of these receptors is a woman aged 70-85 years in good health. CDR3s include the opening cysteine and the closing phenylalanine or tryptophan. The D gene is left open where the match is weak. Clone size appears in some rows only: once, few, many, or a class for an expanded clone.

clone size | J gene | D gene | V gene | CDR3 DNA | CDR3 protein
. | TRBJ1-2 | . | TRBV20-1 | TGCAGTGCGACCCAAGCGGGATTTGGCTACACCTTC | CSATQAGFGYTF
. | TRBJ1-2 | . | TRBV20-1 | TGCAGTGCTAGAGATCGGGGGGCTGGCTACACCTTC | CSARDRGAGYTF
few | TRBJ2-3 | TRBD2 | TRBV6-2/TRBV6-3 | TGTGCCACCAGGAGCGGGGGGACAGATACGCTGTATTTT | CATRSGGTDTLYF
. | TRBJ2-7 | . | TRBV29-1 | TGCAGCGTTGAAGATTCAGGCCCCAGCTCCTACGAGCAGTACTTC | CSVEDSGPSSYEQYF
. | TRBJ1-6 | . | TRBV5-1 | TGCGCCAGCAGCTTGGATGGGGGAGTGGGCGTCCCCCTCCACTTT | CASSLDGGVGVPLHF
. | TRBJ2-2 | . | TRBV6-6 | TGTGCCAGCAAAGAGGGAGCACCCGGGGAGCTGTTTTTT | CASKEGAPGELFF
few | TRBJ2-5 | TRBD2 | TRBV4-3 | TGCGCCAGCAGCCAAGAAATACCTAGCGGCCGAGAGACCCAGTACTTC | CASSQEIPSGRETQYF
. | TRBJ1-2 | TRBD1 | TRBV3-1 | TGTGCCAGCAGCCAAGCGGACAGGGAATATAATGGCTACACCTTC | CASSQADREYNGYTF
. | TRBJ2-5 | TRBD1 | TRBV5-6 | TGTGCCAGCAGCCCCGGTGGACAGGGAGGAGAGACCCAGTACTTC | CASSPGGQGGETQYF
many | TRBJ2-1 | . | TRBV7-2 | TGTGCCAGCAGCCTAACTAGGGACTCCCCCAATGAGCAGTTCTTC | CASSLTRDSPNEQFF
few | TRBJ2-1 | . | TRBV2 | TGTGCCAGCAGTGAGGAGAGGGGCAATGAGCAGTTCTTC | CASSEERGNEQFF
. | TRBJ1-2 | TRBD1 | TRBV5-1 | TGCGCCAGCAGCTTGGCGGGACAGCCTTCGACCGCTAACTATGGCTACACCTTC | CASSLAGQPSTANYGYTF
few | TRBJ2-5 | . | TRBV20-1 | TGCAGTGCTGGGGTCCGGGTACAAGAGACCCAGTACTTC | CSAGVRVQETQYF
. | TRBJ2-1 | TRBD1 | TRBV7-2 | TGTGCCAGCAGCTTAGACTCCGTGACAGGGGCACTAAATGAGCAGTTCTTC | CASSLDSVTGALNEQFF
few | TRBJ1-5 | . | TRBV7-2 | TGTGCCAGCAGCTTAGGGCCCAGACCCCGGCATTTT | CASSLGPRPRHF
. | TRBJ2-2 | . | TRBV7-6 | TGTGCCAGCAGCTTAGCCCTGGACTTCACCGGGGAGCTGTTTTTT | CASSLALDFTGELFF
. | TRBJ2-4 | TRBD2 | TRBV3-1 | TGTGCCAGCAGCCCCAGGGGCGGGGGGACGTTTTTC | CASSPRGGGTFF
few | TRBJ2-1 | . | TRBV3-1 | TGTGCCAGCAGCAGGGGACACAATGAGCAGTTCTTC | CASSRGHNEQFF
. | TRBJ2-7 | TRBD1 | TRBV29-1 | TGCAGCGTAAAACTTCAGGGGGCTAGTATCTACGAGCAGTACTTC | CSVKLQGASIYEQYF
many | TRBJ1-4 | . | TRBV5-5 | TGTGCCAGCAGCTTGGACGTCCCTAATGAAAAACTGTTTTTT | CASSLDVPNEKLFF
many | TRBJ1-6 | . | TRBV20-1 | TGCAGTGCTACCCCCAGCTCCTATAATTCACCCCTCCACTTT | CSATPSSYNSPLHF
few | TRBJ1-1 | TRBD1 | TRBV20-1 | TGCAGTGTTCCGGACAGGGAGTGGGCTTTCTTT | CSVPDREWAFF
few | TRBJ2-7 | . | TRBV5-1 | TGCGCCAGCAGCCCCCTCGGACGGTCCTTCTCCTACGAGCAGTACTTC | CASSPLGRSFSYEQYF
few | TRBJ2-3 | TRBD1 | TRBV5-1 | TGCGCCAGCAGCTCTCAGGGGGCAGGCACAGATACGCAGTATTTT | CASSSQGAGTDTQYF
few | TRBJ2-2 | . | TRBV4-3 | TGCGCCAGCAGCCAAGATAGGGGTGGGGAGCTGTTTTTT | CASSQDRGGELFF
few | TRBJ2-6 | . | TRBV6-2/TRBV6-3 | TGTGCCAGCAGTTATACGGGGGGCACCACTTATGCCAACGTCCTGACTTTC | CASSYTGGTTYANVLTF
. | TRBJ2-3 | . | TRBV7-9 | TGTGCCAGCAGCGCGCAGGGGTCCGGCACAGATACGCAGTATTTT | CASSAQGSGTDTQYF
few | TRBJ1-1 | . | TRBV4-2 | TGTGCCAGCAGCCCCCGGACAGAAATGAACACTGAAGCTTTCTTT | CASSPRTEMNTEAFF
many | TRBJ1-1 | . | TRBV2 | TGTGCCGCATCCGGAGGCCGAGAAGCTTTCTTT | CAASGGREAFF
few | TRBJ2-3 | . | TRBV7-9 | TGTGCCAGCAGCTTAGAACCCCAGTTCACAGATACGCAGTATTTT | CASSLEPQFTDTQYF
. | TRBJ1-1 | . | TRBV20-1 | TGCAGTGCTAGAGACCCACAGGGGAACACTGAAGCTTTCTTT | CSARDPQGNTEAFF
. | TRBJ2-7 | TRBD2 | TRBV20-1 | TGCAGTGCTTATAGCGGGGGGGCCTACGAGCAGTACTTC | CSAYSGGAYEQYF
. | TRBJ2-5 | TRBD2 | TRBV12-3/TRBV12-4 | TGTGCCAGCAGCCGGGGGGGCCGGCAAGAGACCCAGTACTTC | CASSRGGRQETQYF
few | TRBJ2-1 | . | TRBV18 | TGTGCCAGCTCATTAGAACCCTCAATATACAATGAGCAGTTCTTC | CASSLEPSIYNEQFF
few | TRBJ2-6 | . | TRBV29-1 | TGCAGCGTCGGGAGCTCTGGGGCCAACGTCCTGACTTTC | CSVGSSGANVLTF
. | TRBJ1-1 | TRBD1 | TRBV3-1 | TGTGCCAGCAGCCAAGGGACAGGGGGCGCGGAAACTGAAGCTTTCTTT | CASSQGTGGAETEAFF
. | TRBJ1-5 | . | TRBV7-2 | TGTGCCAGCAGCTTTGGGGGGGCCCTAGGCGATCAGCCCCAGCATTTT | CASSFGGALGDQPQHF